This TCR beta chain is from a study of blood T cells in healthy people across ages. The CDR3 contains 13 residues. The V gene's germline CDR1 is SEHNR and CDR2 FQNEAQ (reference sequence). V lost 4 bases and J 10 bases, leaving 14 bases between the germline ends. It was 9.5 to 10 milliliters of peripheral blood that were drawn from each donor. The authors ran a second PCR of roughly 7 to 11 cycles using a sample-barcoded 5' primer and a J-beta primer mix. Via MiXCR, TCRdb re-called the 5' RACE reads, giving one row per CDR3 protein. The sample shows around 1,500,000 distinct CDR3 sequences, roughly 45% of them seen only once.

This sequence originates from a woman younger than 35 in good health. Sample: blood. The chain has TRBV7-9 and TRBJ2-1; D is uncertain. The CDR3 bases are TGTGCCAGCAGCTCCCCCCGGCTCCACGAGCAGTTCTTC. Protein sequence: CASSSPRLHEQFF. Based on the CDR3 plus reference TRBV7-9 and TRBJ2-1, the full variable domain is DTGVSQNPRHKITKRGQNVTFRCDPISEHNRLYWYRQTLGQGPEFLTYFQNEAQLEKSRLLSDRFSAERPKGSFSTLEIQRTEQGDSAMYLCASSSPRLHEQFFGPGTRLTVL.